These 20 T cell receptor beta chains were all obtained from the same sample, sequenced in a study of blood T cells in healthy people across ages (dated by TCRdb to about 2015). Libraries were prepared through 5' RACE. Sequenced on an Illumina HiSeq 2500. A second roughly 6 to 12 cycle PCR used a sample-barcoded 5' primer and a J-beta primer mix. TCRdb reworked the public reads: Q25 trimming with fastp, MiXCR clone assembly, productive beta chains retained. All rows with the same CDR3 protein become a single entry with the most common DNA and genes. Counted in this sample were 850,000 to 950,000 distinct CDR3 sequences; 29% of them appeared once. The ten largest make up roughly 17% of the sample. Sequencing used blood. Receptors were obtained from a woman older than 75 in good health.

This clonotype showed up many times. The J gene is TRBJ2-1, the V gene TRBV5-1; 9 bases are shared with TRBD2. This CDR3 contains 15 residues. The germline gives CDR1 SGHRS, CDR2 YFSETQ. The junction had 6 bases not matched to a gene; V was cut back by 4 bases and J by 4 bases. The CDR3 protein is CASSRSSGGYNEQFF. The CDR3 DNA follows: TGCGCCAGCAGCCGCAGTAGCGGGGGTTACAATGAGCAGTTCTTC. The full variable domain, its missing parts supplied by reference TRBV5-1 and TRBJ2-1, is KAGVTQTPRYLIKTRGQQVTLSCSPISGHRSVSWYQQTPGQGLQFLFEYFSETQRNKGNFPGRFSGRQFSNSRSEMNVSTLELGDSALYLCASSRSSGGYNEQFFGPGTRLTVL.

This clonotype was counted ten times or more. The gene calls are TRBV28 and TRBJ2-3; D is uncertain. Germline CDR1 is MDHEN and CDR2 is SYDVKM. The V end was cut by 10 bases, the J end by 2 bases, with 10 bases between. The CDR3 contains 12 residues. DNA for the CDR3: TGTGCCACCTCGGATCCCACAGATACGCAGTATTTT. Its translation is CATSDPTDTQYF.

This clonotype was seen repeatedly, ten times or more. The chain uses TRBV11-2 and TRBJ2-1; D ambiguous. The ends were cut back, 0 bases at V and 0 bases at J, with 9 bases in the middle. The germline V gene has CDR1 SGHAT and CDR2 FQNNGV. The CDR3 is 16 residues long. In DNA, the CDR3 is TGTGCCAGCAGCTTAGATCGTCAGAGCTCCTACAATGAGCAGTTCTTC. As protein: CASSLDRQSSYNEQFF.

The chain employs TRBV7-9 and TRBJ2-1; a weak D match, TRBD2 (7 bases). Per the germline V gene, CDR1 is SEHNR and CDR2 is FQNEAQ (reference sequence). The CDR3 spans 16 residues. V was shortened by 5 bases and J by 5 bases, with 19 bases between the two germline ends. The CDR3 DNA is TGTGCCAGCAGCATTCGAAGGGGGGGCCAGGACAATGAGCAGTTCTTC. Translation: CASSIRRGGQDNEQFF.

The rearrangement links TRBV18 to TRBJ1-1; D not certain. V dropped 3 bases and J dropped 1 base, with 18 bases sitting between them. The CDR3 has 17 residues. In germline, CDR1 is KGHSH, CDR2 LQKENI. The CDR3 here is CASSPSVAARRNTEAFF. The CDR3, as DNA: TGTGCCAGCTCACCGTCTGTAGCAGCCCGTAGGAACACTGAAGCTTTCTTT. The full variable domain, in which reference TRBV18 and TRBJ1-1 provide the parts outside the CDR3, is NAGVMQNPRHLVRRRGQEARLRCSPMKGHSHVYWYRQLPEEGLKFMVYLQKENIIDESGMPKERFSAEFPKEGPSILRIQQVVRGDSAAYFCASSPSVAARRNTEAFFGQGTRLTVV.

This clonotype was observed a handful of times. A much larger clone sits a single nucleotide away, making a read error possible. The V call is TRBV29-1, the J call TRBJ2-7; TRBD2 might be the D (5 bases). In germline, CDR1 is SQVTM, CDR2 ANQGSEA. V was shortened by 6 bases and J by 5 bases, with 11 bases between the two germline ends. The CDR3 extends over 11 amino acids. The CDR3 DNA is TGCAGCGTCCTGGACGGGAACGAGCAGTACTTC. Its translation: CSVLDGNEQYF.

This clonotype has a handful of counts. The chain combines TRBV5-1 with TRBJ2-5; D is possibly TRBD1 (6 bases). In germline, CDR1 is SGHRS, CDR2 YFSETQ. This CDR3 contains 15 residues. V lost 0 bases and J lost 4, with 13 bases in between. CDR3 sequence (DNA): TGCGCCAGCAGCTTGGGCCCCGGCAGGGGAGAGACCCAGTACTTC. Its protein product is CASSLGPGRGETQYF.

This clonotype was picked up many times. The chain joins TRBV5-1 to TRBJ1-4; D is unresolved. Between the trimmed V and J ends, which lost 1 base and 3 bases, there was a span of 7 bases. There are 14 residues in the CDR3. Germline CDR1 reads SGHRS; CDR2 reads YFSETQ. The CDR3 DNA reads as TGCGCCAGCAGCTTGTCAGTAGCTAATGAAAAACTGTTTTTT. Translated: CASSLSVANEKLFF.

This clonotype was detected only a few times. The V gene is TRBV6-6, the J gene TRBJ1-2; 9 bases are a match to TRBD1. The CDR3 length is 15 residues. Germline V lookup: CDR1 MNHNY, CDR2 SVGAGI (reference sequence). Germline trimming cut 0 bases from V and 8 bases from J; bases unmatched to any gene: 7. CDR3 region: CASSYSGQGPSGYTF. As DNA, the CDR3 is TGTGCCAGCAGTTACTCTGGACAGGGGCCAAGCGGCTACACCTTC.

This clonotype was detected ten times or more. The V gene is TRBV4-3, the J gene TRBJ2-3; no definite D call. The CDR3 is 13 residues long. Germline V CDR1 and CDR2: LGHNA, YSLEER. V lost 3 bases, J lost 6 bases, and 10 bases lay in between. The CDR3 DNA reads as TGCGCCAGCAGCCACCACGGACGGGATACGCAGTATTTT. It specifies CASSHHGRDTQYF.

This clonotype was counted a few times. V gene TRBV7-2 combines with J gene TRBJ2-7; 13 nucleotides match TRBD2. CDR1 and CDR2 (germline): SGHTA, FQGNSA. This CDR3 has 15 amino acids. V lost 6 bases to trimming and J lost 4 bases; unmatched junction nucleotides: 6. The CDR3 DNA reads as TGTGCCAGCAGTTCTCAACTAGCGGGAGGGTACGAGCAGTACTTC. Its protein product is CASSSQLAGGYEQYF.

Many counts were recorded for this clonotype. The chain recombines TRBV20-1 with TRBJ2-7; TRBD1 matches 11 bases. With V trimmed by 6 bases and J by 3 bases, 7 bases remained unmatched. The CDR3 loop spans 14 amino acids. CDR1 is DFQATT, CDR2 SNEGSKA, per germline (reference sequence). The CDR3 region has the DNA TGCAGTGCCCTGGACAGGGGGCAAAGCTACGAGCAGTACTTC. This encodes CSALDRGQSYEQYF.

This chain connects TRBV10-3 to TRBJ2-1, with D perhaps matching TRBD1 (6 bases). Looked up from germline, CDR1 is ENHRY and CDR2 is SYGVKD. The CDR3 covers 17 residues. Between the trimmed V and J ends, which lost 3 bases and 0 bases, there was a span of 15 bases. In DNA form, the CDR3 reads TGTGCCATCAGTGAAAGCAGGGGTTCGACCTCCTACAATGAGCAGTTCTTC. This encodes CAISESRGSTSYNEQFF.

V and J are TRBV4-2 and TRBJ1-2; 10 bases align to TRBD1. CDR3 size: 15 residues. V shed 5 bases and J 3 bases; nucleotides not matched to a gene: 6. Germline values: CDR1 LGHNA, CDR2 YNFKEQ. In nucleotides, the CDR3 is TGTGCCAGCAGCTCGGGACAGGGGTTTTACTATGGCTACACCTTC. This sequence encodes CASSSGQGFYYGYTF.

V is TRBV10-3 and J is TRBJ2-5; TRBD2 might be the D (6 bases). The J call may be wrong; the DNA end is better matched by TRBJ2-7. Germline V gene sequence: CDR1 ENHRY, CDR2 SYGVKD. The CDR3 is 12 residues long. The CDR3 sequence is CAISEMGGEQYF. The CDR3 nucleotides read TGTGCCATCAGTGAAATGGGAGGCGAGCAGTACTTC.

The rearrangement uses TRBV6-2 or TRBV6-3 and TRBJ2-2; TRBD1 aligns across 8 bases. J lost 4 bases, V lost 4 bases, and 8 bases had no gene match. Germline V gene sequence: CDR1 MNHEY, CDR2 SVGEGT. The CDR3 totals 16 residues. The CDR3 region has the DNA TGTGCCAGCAGTTTTCGGACAGGGACGGGCACCGGGGAGCTGTTTTTT. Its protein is CASSFRTGTGTGELFF.

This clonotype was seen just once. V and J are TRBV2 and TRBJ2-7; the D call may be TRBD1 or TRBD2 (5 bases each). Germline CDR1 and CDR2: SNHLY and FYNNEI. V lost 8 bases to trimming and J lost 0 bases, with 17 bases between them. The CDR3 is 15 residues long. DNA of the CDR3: TGTGCCAGCCGCCCGGGGCGTAACCGCTCCTACGAGCAGTACTTC. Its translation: CASRPGRNRSYEQYF.

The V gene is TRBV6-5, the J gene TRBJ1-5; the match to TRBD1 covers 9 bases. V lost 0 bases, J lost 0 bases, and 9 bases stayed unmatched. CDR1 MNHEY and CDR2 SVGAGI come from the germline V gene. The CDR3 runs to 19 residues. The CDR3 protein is CASSYSTTRDRDSNQPQHF. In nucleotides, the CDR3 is TGTGCCAGCAGTTACTCAACCACCAGGGACAGGGATAGCAATCAGCCCCAGCATTTT.

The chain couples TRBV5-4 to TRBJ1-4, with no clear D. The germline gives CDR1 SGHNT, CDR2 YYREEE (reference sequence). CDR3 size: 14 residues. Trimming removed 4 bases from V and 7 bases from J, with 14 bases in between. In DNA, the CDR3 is TGTGCCAGCAGCCCCACCAGCGGAGGTGAAAAACTGTTTTTT. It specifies CASSPTSGGEKLFF.

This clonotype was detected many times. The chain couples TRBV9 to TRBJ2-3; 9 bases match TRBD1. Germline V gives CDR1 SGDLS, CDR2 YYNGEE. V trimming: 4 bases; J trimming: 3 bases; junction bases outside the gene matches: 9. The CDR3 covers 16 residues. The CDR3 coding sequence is TGTGCCAGCAGCCTCGGGGACAGGGAGGGAACAGATACGCAGTATTTT. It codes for CASSLGDREGTDTQYF.